A single sample is the source of the 14 T cell receptor beta chains below, sequenced in a study of blood T cells in healthy people across ages. Next came a second PCR, run for about 6 to 12 cycles, which used a sample-barcoded 5' primer along with a J-beta primer mix. TCRdb reanalysed the 5' RACE reads using MiXCR and keeps one entry per CDR3 protein. The sample lists hundreds of thousands of distinct CDR3 sequences, around 21% seen once, with roughly 3.7% in the top ten. The sequenced sample consisted of blood. Source of these receptors: a man aged 70-80 years in good health.

This clonotype was observed many times. The chain joins TRBV3-1 to TRBJ1-6, with D possibly matching TRBD1 (5 bases). V was shortened by 4 bases and J by 5 bases, with 6 bases between the two germline ends. The CDR3 length is 13 residues. Germline CDR1 LGHDT, CDR2 YNNKEL (reference sequence). The CDR3 bases are TGTGCCAGCAGCCTCAGGGATAATTCACCCCTCCACTTT. It is translated as CASSLRDNSPLHF.

This clonotype appeared a few times. The J gene is TRBJ1-6, the V gene TRBV27; no reliable D call. Germline CDR1 and CDR2: MNHEY and SMNVEV (reference sequence). This CDR3 contains 13 residues. The germline V and J ends were trimmed by 5 bases and 8 bases, with 10 bases remaining between them. CDR3 nucleotides: TGTGCCAGCAGTCCCCTCAGAGATTCACCCCTCCACTTT. Amino acid sequence: CASSPLRDSPLHF.

The CDR3: CASSLERGTQYF. In nucleotides, the CDR3 is TGTGCCAGCAGTTTGGAGCGTGGGACCCAGTACTTC. This chain links TRBV12-3 or TRBV12-4 with TRBJ2-5; the D is unclear. V lost 3 bases to trimming and J lost 7 bases, with 9 bases between them. CDR3 length: 12 residues.

For this clonotype: An end of the junction does not agree with germline; a read error may underlie this. This chain joins TRBV2 and TRBJ2-5, with 8 bases fitting TRBD2. The CDR3 has 12 residues. Germline CDR1 SNHLY, CDR2 FYNNEI. The CDR3 DNA follows: TGTGCCAGCAATAACCTAGCGGGCGGCAGGTTCTTC. Encoded protein: CASNNLAGGRFF.

V is TRBV6-1 and J is TRBJ2-5; TRBD1 agrees at 9 bases. Germline CDR1 and CDR2: MNHNS and SASEGT. The trim removed 8 bases at V and 6 bases at J, leaving 7 bases unmatched. The CDR3 spans 13 residues. CDR3 sequence reads: CASRDRVGKTQYF. The CDR3 DNA follows: TGTGCCAGCCGGGACAGGGTAGGAAAGACCCAGTACTTC.

This chain uses TRBV12-3 or TRBV12-4 with TRBJ1-1; D possibly corresponds to TRBD1 (6 bases). V lost 6 bases to trimming and J lost 3 bases, with 14 bases between them. The CDR3 is made up of 14 amino acids. In DNA, the CDR3 is TGTGCCAGCAGCTTTCAGGGGAAGTACACTGAAGCTTTCTTT. It translates to CASSFQGKYTEAFF.

The chain combines TRBV3-1 with TRBJ2-5; possible D gene TRBD1, 6 bases. V lost 0 bases, J lost 5 bases, and 16 bases lay in between. The CDR3 is 16 amino acids. Germline CDR1 reads LGHDT; CDR2 reads YNNKEL (reference sequence). The CDR3 sequence: CASSQDVAGASETQYF. DNA for the CDR3: TGTGCCAGCAGCCAAGATGTGGCAGGGGCTTCGGAGACCCAGTACTTC.

This clonotype was seen ten or more times. The chain carries TRBV20-1 and TRBJ2-4; possibly TRBD2 for D (5 bases). V was pared by 3 bases and J by 3 bases, with 12 bases between. Per the germline V gene, CDR1 is DFQATT and CDR2 is SNEGSKA (reference sequence). This CDR3 region has 14 residues. CDR3 residues: CSARPLAVKNIQYF. The CDR3 coding sequence is TGCAGTGCTAGGCCCCTAGCAGTCAAAAACATTCAGTACTTC.

The rearrangement uses TRBV5-1 and TRBJ1-1; 11 nucleotides match TRBD1. Germline CDR1 reads SGHRS; CDR2 reads YFSETQ. The trim removed 3 bases at V and 4 bases at J, leaving 8 bases unmatched. CDR3 size: 16 residues. The CDR3, as DNA: TGCGCCAGCAGCTACGGACAGGGGGCGTCAGGCACTGAAGCTTTCTTT. This encodes CASSYGQGASGTEAFF.

The chain carries TRBV6-1 and TRBJ2-5; 14 nucleotides line up with TRBD2. Per germline, CDR1 MNHNS and CDR2 SASEGT. With V trimmed by 8 bases and J by 4 bases, 15 bases remained unmatched. The CDR3 loop spans 18 amino acids. CDR3 amino acids: CASRGLAGDTNLLETQYF. DNA for the CDR3: TGTGCCAGCCGGGGACTAGCGGGAGACACGAATTTATTAGAGACCCAGTACTTC.

This chain links TRBV6-2 or TRBV6-3 with TRBJ2-7; the match to TRBD1 covers 7 bases. CDR1 is MNHEY and CDR2 is SVGEGT in the germline V gene. CDR3 length: 16 residues. J lost 2 bases, V lost 6 bases, and 13 bases had no gene match. CDR3 in amino acids: CASSRVNRGGTYEQYF. CDR3 bases: TGTGCCAGCAGCCGCGTAAACAGGGGCGGCACCTACGAGCAGTACTTC.

This sequence joins TRBV20-1 and TRBJ2-1, with 16 bases matching TRBD2. The CDR3 totals 19 residues. CDR1 and CDR2 from the germline V gene are DFQATT and SNEGSKA (reference sequence). V trimming: 0 bases; J trimming: 1 base; junction bases outside the gene matches: 6. The CDR3 sequence: CSARDSGTSGRASYNEQFF. The DNA for the CDR3 is TGCAGTGCTAGAGACTCCGGGACTAGCGGGAGGGCGTCCTACAATGAGCAGTTCTTC.

The chain links TRBV11-2 to TRBJ2-5, with 8 bases fitting TRBD1. Trimming removed 11 bases from V and 7 bases from J; junction bases left unmatched: 18. Germline V gene lookup returns CDR1 SGHAT and CDR2 FQNNGV. The CDR3 covers 15 residues. Here the CDR3 DNA reads TGTGCCGGCACCTCTCGGACAGGGCAGATGGGGACCCAGTACTTC. Translated, it gives CAGTSRTGQMGTQYF. Full variable domain (outside the CDR3, taken from reference TRBV11-2 and TRBJ2-5): EAGVAQSPRYKIIEKRQSVAFWCNPISGHATLYWYQQILGQGPKLLIQFQNNGVVDDSQLPKDRFSAERLKGVDSTLKIQPAKLEDSAVYLCAGTSRTGQMGTQYFGPGTRLLVL.

This clonotype is a singleton in its sample. V gene TRBV7-9 combines with J gene TRBJ2-5; a weak D match, TRBD1 (6 bases). This CDR3 has 18 amino acids. V dropped 1 base and J dropped 3 bases, with 21 bases sitting between them. Germline-derived CDR1 and CDR2 are SEHNR and FQNEAQ (reference sequence). The CDR3 spells CASSLGPIMLAGEETQYF. CDR3 DNA: TGTGCCAGCAGCTTAGGACCCATAATGCTGGCAGGGGAAGAGACCCAGTACTTC.